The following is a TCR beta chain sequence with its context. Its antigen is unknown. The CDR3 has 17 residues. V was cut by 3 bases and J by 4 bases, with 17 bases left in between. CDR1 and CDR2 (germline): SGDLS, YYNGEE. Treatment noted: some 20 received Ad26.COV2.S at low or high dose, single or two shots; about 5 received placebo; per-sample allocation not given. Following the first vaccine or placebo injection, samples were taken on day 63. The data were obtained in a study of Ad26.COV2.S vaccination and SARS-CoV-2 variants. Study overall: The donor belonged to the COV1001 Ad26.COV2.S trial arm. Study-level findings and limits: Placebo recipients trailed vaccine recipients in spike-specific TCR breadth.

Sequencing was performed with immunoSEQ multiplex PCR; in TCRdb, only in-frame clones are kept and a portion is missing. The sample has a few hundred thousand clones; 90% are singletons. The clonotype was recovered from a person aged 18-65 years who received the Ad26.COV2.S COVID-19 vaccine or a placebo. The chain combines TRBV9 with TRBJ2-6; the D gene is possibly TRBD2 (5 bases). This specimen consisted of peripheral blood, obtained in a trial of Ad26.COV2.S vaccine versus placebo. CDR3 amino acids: CASSDSGHEAGANVLTF. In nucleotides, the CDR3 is TGTGCCAGCAGCGACAGCGGTCATGAAGCCGGGGCCAACGTCCTGACTTTC.